Included here is one TCR beta chain sequence, with context. Original data processing: Estimation of nucleated cell counts relied on the amplification of reference gene primers. Assay: immunoSEQ multiplex PCR; the TCRdb copy retains only in-frame clones and omits some. V and J calls and clone size follow that table, whereas D and trimming were derived from the DNA. There are some 110,000 clones in the sample; 81% occur only once, and 8% to 9.5% lies in the top ten. This sample was taken from a study of blood T cell repertoires in COVID-19. Across the study: The samples span acute and convalescent COVID-19 from the United States, Italy and Spain.

From germline, CDR1 is SGHRS and CDR2 YFSETQ. V was shortened by 4 bases and J by 5 bases, with 10 bases between the two germline ends. CDR3 length equals 13 residues. This chain links TRBV5-1 with TRBJ1-5; D is perhaps TRBD1 (6 bases). This TCR was recovered from a woman between 70 and 85 years old with acute or convalescent COVID-19. Source material: peripheral blood. This chain's CDR3 is CASSKDRDQPQHF. CDR3 coding DNA: TGCGCCAGCAGCAAGGACAGAGATCAGCCCCAGCATTTT.